The rows below give T cell receptor beta chains drawn from one sample of a study of PD-1 blockade in classical Hodgkin lymphoma. Clones were read by immunoSEQ multiplex PCR, and TCRdb kept only the in-frame ones, dropping some. The profile shows about 36,000 clones, 69% of them singletons. The sample in question was peripheral blood mononuclear cells (PBMCs), obtained before the second cycle of nivolumab. These receptors were obtained from a human donor with classical Hodgkin lymphoma. The CDR3 runs from the conserved cysteine through the conserved F or W. D genes are given only for firm matches. Some rows mark clone size as missing; the rest say once, few, many or name a class of expanded clone.

v_gene: TRBV14; len: 10; j_gene: TRBJ2-7; d_gene: NA; abundance: NA; CDR3nt: TGTGCCAGCAGCCAAGATAAGCAGTACTTC; CDR3aa: CASSQDKQYF
v_gene: TRBV28; len: 13; j_gene: TRBJ1-6; d_gene: NA; abundance: NA; CDR3nt: TGTGCCAGCAGTCCCCCCTATAATTCACCCCTCCACTTT; CDR3aa: CASSPPYNSPLHF
v_gene: TRBV5-6; len: 13; j_gene: TRBJ1-2; d_gene: NA; abundance: NA; CDR3nt: TGTGCCAGCAGCTTGGACAGCCCCTCTGGCTACACCTTC; CDR3aa: CASSLDSPSGYTF
v_gene: TRBV19; len: 12; j_gene: TRBJ1-3; d_gene: NA; abundance: NA; CDR3nt: TGTGCCAGTAGTGCGACAGAGATCACCATATATTTT; CDR3aa: CASSATEITIYF
v_gene: TRBV4-3; len: 14; j_gene: TRBJ1-1; d_gene: TRBD1; abundance: NA; CDR3nt: TGCGCCAGCAGCCAGGGACAGGGGTCGACTGAAGCTTTCTTT; CDR3aa: CASSQGQGSTEAFF
v_gene: TRBV4-3; len: 16; j_gene: TRBJ2-1; d_gene: TRBD1; abundance: NA; CDR3nt: TGCGCCAGCAGCCAAGTCACGGGACAGGTCTACAATGAGCAGTTCTTC; CDR3aa: CASSQVTGQVYNEQFF
v_gene: TRBV11-2; len: 14; j_gene: TRBJ2-7; d_gene: TRBD1; abundance: many; CDR3nt: TGTGCCAGCAGCCTTCGGGACAGATCCTACGAGCAGTACTTC; CDR3aa: CASSLRDRSYEQYF
v_gene: TRBV18; len: 17; j_gene: TRBJ1-1; d_gene: NA; abundance: NA; CDR3nt: TGTGCCAGCTCACCATTGACCCGGACAAGAGGGGACACTGAAGCTTTCTTT; CDR3aa: CASSPLTRTRGDTEAFF
v_gene: TRBV6-1; len: 14; j_gene: TRBJ1-1; d_gene: TRBD1; abundance: NA; CDR3nt: TGTGCCAGCAGATTAGGGACAGCCGCCCCTGAAGCTTTCTTT; CDR3aa: CASRLGTAAPEAFF
v_gene: TRBV10-3; len: 16; j_gene: TRBJ2-2; d_gene: TRBD2; abundance: NA; CDR3nt: TGTGCCACCAGGAAGGCTACTAGCGGCAACACCGGGGAGCTGTTTTTT; CDR3aa: CATRKATSGNTGELFF
v_gene: TRBV19; len: 14; j_gene: TRBJ1-1; d_gene: NA; abundance: few; CDR3nt: TGTGCCAGTAGTATTGGGCGGGGTAACACTGAAGCTTTCTTT; CDR3aa: CASSIGRGNTEAFF
v_gene: TRBV6-6; len: 13; j_gene: TRBJ2-7; d_gene: NA; abundance: once; CDR3nt: TGTGCCAGCAGTAGCCAGAATTCCTACGAGCAGTACTTC; CDR3aa: CASSSQNSYEQYF
v_gene: TRBV28; len: 12; j_gene: TRBJ1-2; d_gene: NA; abundance: NA; CDR3nt: TGTGCCAGCAGTTCCGAGGTGGGTGGCTACACCTTC; CDR3aa: CASSSEVGGYTF
v_gene: TRBV2; len: 14; j_gene: TRBJ2-7; d_gene: NA; abundance: few; CDR3nt: TGTGCCAGCAGTGAAGCTTGGACAATCTACGAGCAGTACTTC; CDR3aa: CASSEAWTIYEQYF
v_gene: TRBV11-3; len: 15; j_gene: TRBJ1-4; d_gene: NA; abundance: once; CDR3nt: TGTGCCAGCAGCCCCCAGGGTCGGACTAATGAAAAACTGTTTTTT; CDR3aa: CASSPQGRTNEKLFF
v_gene: TRBV5-1; len: 15; j_gene: TRBJ2-2; d_gene: NA; abundance: NA; CDR3nt: TGCGCCAGCAGCTTGGGAAGCGCGAACACCGGGGAGCTGTTTTTT; CDR3aa: CASSLGSANTGELFF
v_gene: TRBV7-9; len: 16; j_gene: TRBJ2-2; d_gene: TRBD1; abundance: NA; CDR3nt: TGTGCCAGCAGATTTAGGGACAGGGGGTCCACCGGGGAGCTGTTTTTT; CDR3aa: CASRFRDRGSTGELFF
v_gene: TRBV6-1; len: 12; j_gene: TRBJ1-1; d_gene: NA; abundance: NA; CDR3nt: TGTGCCAGCATTGATATGAACACTGAAGCTTTCTTT; CDR3aa: CASIDMNTEAFF
v_gene: TRBV7-2; len: 15; j_gene: TRBJ2-3; d_gene: TRBD2; abundance: medium-sized; CDR3nt: TGTGCCAGCAGTAACTACCTAGCGGGTCGAGATACGCAGTATTTT; CDR3aa: CASSNYLAGRDTQYF
v_gene: TRBV5-1; len: 14; j_gene: TRBJ2-2; d_gene: NA; abundance: NA; CDR3nt: TGCGCCAGCTTTGGGACACGGAACACCGGGGAGCTGTTTTTT; CDR3aa: CASFGTRNTGELFF
v_gene: TRBV6-1; len: 14; j_gene: TRBJ2-7; d_gene: NA; abundance: NA; CDR3nt: TGTGCCAGCAGTGTTAGGGAACCCTCCTACGAGCAGTACTTC; CDR3aa: CASSVREPSYEQYF
v_gene: TRBV5-1; len: 13; j_gene: TRBJ2-7; d_gene: NA; abundance: NA; CDR3nt: TGCGCCAGCAGCTTGGTGCGGGGATACGAGCAGTACTTC; CDR3aa: CASSLVRGYEQYF
v_gene: TRBV5-6; len: 15; j_gene: TRBJ2-7; d_gene: TRBD2; abundance: NA; CDR3nt: TGTGCCAGCAGCTTGGCACTAGCGGGTACCTACGAGCAGTACTTC; CDR3aa: CASSLALAGTYEQYF
v_gene: TRBV7-2; len: 15; j_gene: TRBJ1-2; d_gene: NA; abundance: NA; CDR3nt: TGTGCCAGCAGCCTCCAATCCGCAGGGGCTCGAGGCTACACCTTC; CDR3aa: CASSLQSAGARGYTF
v_gene: TRBV19; len: 16; j_gene: TRBJ1-5; d_gene: NA; abundance: few; CDR3nt: TGTGCCAGTAGGGGGGACCGCTTGATGAGCAATCAGCCCCAGCATTTT; CDR3aa: CASRGDRLMSNQPQHF
v_gene: TRBV6-5; len: 15; j_gene: TRBJ1-3; d_gene: TRBD1; abundance: NA; CDR3nt: TGTGCCAGCAGACTGGGACAGAACTCTGGAAACACCATATATTTT; CDR3aa: CASRLGQNSGNTIYF
v_gene: TRBV29-1; len: 15; j_gene: TRBJ2-7; d_gene: TRBD2; abundance: few; CDR3nt: TGCAGCGTTGCCGGCCAGCGGGAGGGCCCCTACGAGCAGTACTTC; CDR3aa: CSVAGQREGPYEQYF
v_gene: TRBV18; len: 14; j_gene: TRBJ2-5; d_gene: TRBD1; abundance: NA; CDR3nt: TGTGCCAGCTCAGATCGGACAGGTAGAGAGACCCAGTACTTC; CDR3aa: CASSDRTGRETQYF
v_gene: TRBV9; len: 17; j_gene: TRBJ1-3; d_gene: NA; abundance: NA; CDR3nt: TGTGCCAGCAGCGTAGACCGCCGGGGTGAATCTGGAAACACCATATATTTT; CDR3aa: CASSVDRRGESGNTIYF
v_gene: TRBV7-3; len: 16; j_gene: TRBJ2-3; d_gene: NA; abundance: NA; CDR3nt: TGTGCCAGCAGCTTTAATAGCAGGGGTACAGGGGATACGCAGTATTTT; CDR3aa: CASSFNSRGTGDTQYF
v_gene: TRBV4-3; len: 14; j_gene: TRBJ2-3; d_gene: NA; abundance: NA; CDR3nt: TGCGCCAGCAGCCAAGGGCGGGGCACAGATACGCAGTATTTT; CDR3aa: CASSQGRGTDTQYF
v_gene: TRBV7-9; len: 15; j_gene: TRBJ2-3; d_gene: NA; abundance: few; CDR3nt: TGTGCCAGCAGCTCGAGGTCTGGCGGCCCAGATACGCAGTATTTT; CDR3aa: CASSSRSGGPDTQYF
v_gene: TRBV6-1; len: 13; j_gene: TRBJ1-6; d_gene: NA; abundance: once; CDR3nt: TGTGCCAGCAGAATAAATCCCCGGACACCCCTCCACTTT; CDR3aa: CASRINPRTPLHF
v_gene: TRBV5-4; len: 17; j_gene: TRBJ2-4; d_gene: NA; abundance: NA; CDR3nt: TGTGCCAGCATCCTGACACGGCCAACTCGGGCCAAAAACATTCAGTACTTC; CDR3aa: CASILTRPTRAKNIQYF
v_gene: TRBV7-2; len: 16; j_gene: TRBJ2-5; d_gene: TRBD2; abundance: NA; CDR3nt: TGTGCCAGCAGCCAAGGCCTAGCGGGAGGGCTGGAGACCCAGTACTTC; CDR3aa: CASSQGLAGGLETQYF
v_gene: TRBV5-6; len: 15; j_gene: TRBJ2-1; d_gene: NA; abundance: few; CDR3nt: TGTGCCAGCAGCCGGGGCAGCAGTTCCGTCAATGAGCAGTTCTTC; CDR3aa: CASSRGSSSVNEQFF
v_gene: TRBV4-3; len: 15; j_gene: TRBJ2-1; d_gene: NA; abundance: NA; CDR3nt: TGCGCCAGCAGCCAAGACGGGACCACATACAATGAGCAGTTCTTC; CDR3aa: CASSQDGTTYNEQFF
v_gene: TRBV5-5; len: 16; j_gene: TRBJ1-2; d_gene: TRBD1; abundance: NA; CDR3nt: TGTGCCAGCAGCTTGGAGGGGACAGGGGAATACTATGGCTACACCTTC; CDR3aa: CASSLEGTGEYYGYTF
v_gene: TRBV5-1; len: 16; j_gene: TRBJ2-1; d_gene: TRBD2; abundance: NA; CDR3nt: TGCGCCAGCAGCTTGGCTGGCGGGAGGGCCTATAATGAGCAGTTCTTC; CDR3aa: CASSLAGGRAYNEQFF
v_gene: TRBV29-1; len: 14; j_gene: TRBJ2-3; d_gene: NA; abundance: large; CDR3nt: TGCAGCGTACGACTATCTTCTAGCACAGATACGCAGTATTTT; CDR3aa: CSVRLSSSTDTQYF
v_gene: TRBV6-5; len: 16; j_gene: TRBJ1-2; d_gene: NA; abundance: NA; CDR3nt: TGTGCCGGCAGTTACTCTCTGGCTCGAACCAACTATGGCTACACCTTC; CDR3aa: CAGSYSLARTNYGYTF
v_gene: TRBV28; len: 15; j_gene: TRBJ1-5; d_gene: NA; abundance: NA; CDR3nt: TGTGCCAGCAGTTTGGGTGGGGGTACTAATCAGCCCCAGCATTTT; CDR3aa: CASSLGGGTNQPQHF